A selection of T cell receptor beta chains follows, all from one sample in a study of cytomegalovirus exposure and HLA in healthy donors. Libraries were prepared by immunoSEQ multiplex PCR; TCRdb keeps only in-frame clonotypes and omits some of them. In the table there are over 95,000 clones, over 75% of which are singletons. Material: PBMCs. These receptors were taken from a man in his forties or fifties in good health and CMV-seropositive. Each CDR3 is given with its conserved first and last residue. D genes are given only for firm matches.

>TRBJ1-2|TRBD1|TRBV5-1
TGCGCCAGCAGCGTAAGCCGGGACAGGGGTGTATATGGCTACACCTTC
CASSVSRDRGVYGYTF
>TRBJ1-6|TRBD1|TRBV7-3
TGTGCCAGCAGCTCCCGTCGAAACAGGGGTAATTCACCCCTCCACTTT
CASSSRRNRGNSPLHF
>TRBJ1-3|-|TRBV27
TGTGCCAGCAGACCTACCGGGACATCTCTGGGAAACACCATATATTTT
CASRPTGTSLGNTIYF
>TRBJ2-5|-|TRBV4-2
TGTGCCAGCAGCCAAGGCGCCCTAGCGCGGGAGACCCAGTACTTC
CASSQGALARETQYF
>TRBJ2-5|-|TRBV11-2
TGTGCCAGCAGCTTCGCAGGGATTGCCCAGTACTTC
CASSFAGIAQYF
>TRBJ2-1|TRBD1|TRBV10-3
TGTGCCATGGGAACCCGAGGGGGCGTCAACAATGAGCAGTTCTTC
CAMGTRGGVNNEQFF
>TRBJ1-5|TRBD1|TRBV6-5
TGTGCCAGCAGTCAGACAGGGGGCGGTCAGCCCCAGCATTTT
CASSQTGGGQPQHF
>TRBJ1-4|-|TRBV7-2
TGTGCCAGCAGCTTATCTCAGGGCGGGGGGGAAAAACTGTTTTTT
CASSLSQGGGEKLFF
>TRBJ2-1|-|TRBV11-3
TGTGCCAGCAGCATTGAGGGGGGGTATGGCAATGAGCAGTTCTTC
CASSIEGGYGNEQFF
>TRBJ2-1|-|TRBV20-1
TGCAGTGCTTCGAACAACAATGAGCAGTTCTTC
CSASNNNEQFF
>TRBJ1-2|TRBD1|TRBV7-2
TGTGCCAGCAGCCCCGGGTGGGGACAGGGCCTATCAAACTATGGCTACACCTTC
CASSPGWGQGLSNYGYTF
>TRBJ2-6|TRBD1|TRBV4-1
TGCGCCAGCAGCCACGCTTGGGGACAGGGGCGAAAGTACTCTGGGGCCAACGTCCTGACTTTC
CASSHAWGQGRKYSGANVLTF
>TRBJ2-7|-|TRBV2
TGTGCCAGCTTTAGTCCTTCCTACGAGCAGTACTTC
CASFSPSYEQYF
>TRBJ2-7|TRBD1|TRBV6-5
TGTGCCAGCGCCCGGGACAGGGTTTCCTACGAGCAGTACTTC
CASARDRVSYEQYF